This TCR beta chain came from a study of tumor-infiltrating lymphocytes in primary liver carcinoma. Overall study results and limits: Detection in all five tumor regions applied to only about 8-25% of top clones.

The investigators made TCR beta cDNA from roughly 0.45 ug total RNA, using a constant-region primer. Slightly modified ARM-PCR served as the procedure for the TCR beta libraries. These libraries came from three rounds of nested multiplex PCR. Investigators reported that the first two PCR rounds, at 10 to 11 cycles each, used TRBV1-TRBV30 forward primers with a C-beta reverse primer. One entry per CDR3 protein, called by TCRdb with MiXCR from the multiplex PCR reads. The table records roughly 120,000 distinct CDR3 sequences, 60% to 80% of them present only once. The CDR3 runs to 21 residues. Per germline, CDR1 SGHDN and CDR2 FVKESK. Unsorted bulk tissue of about 18-34 mg yielded co-extracted RNA and DNA. Details on this clonotype: Its antigen is unidentified. Germline is not matched at one junction end, which may reflect a read error.

Sequencing was done on a sample of liver tumor tissue from sampling region 3. This sample's subset: tumor region T3, left-lateral pole. The receptor was derived from a woman aged 60-75 years with primary liver carcinoma and hepatitis B virus infection. The gene calls are TRBV14 and TRBJ2-2, with TRBD1 identical over 9 bases. CDR3 residues: CASSHDTPHEFRDRATRELFF. As DNA, the CDR3 is TGTGCCAGCAGCCACGATACACCACACGAATTCCGGGACAGGGCCACCAGGGAGCTGTTTTTT. Filled out from reference TRBV14 and TRBJ2-2, the complete variable domain reads EAGVTQFPSHSVIEKGQTVTLRCDPISGHDNLYWYRRVMGKEIKFLLHFVKESKQDESGMPNNRFLAERTGGTYSTLKVQPAELEDSGVYFCASSHDTPHEFRDRATRELFFGEGSRLTVL.